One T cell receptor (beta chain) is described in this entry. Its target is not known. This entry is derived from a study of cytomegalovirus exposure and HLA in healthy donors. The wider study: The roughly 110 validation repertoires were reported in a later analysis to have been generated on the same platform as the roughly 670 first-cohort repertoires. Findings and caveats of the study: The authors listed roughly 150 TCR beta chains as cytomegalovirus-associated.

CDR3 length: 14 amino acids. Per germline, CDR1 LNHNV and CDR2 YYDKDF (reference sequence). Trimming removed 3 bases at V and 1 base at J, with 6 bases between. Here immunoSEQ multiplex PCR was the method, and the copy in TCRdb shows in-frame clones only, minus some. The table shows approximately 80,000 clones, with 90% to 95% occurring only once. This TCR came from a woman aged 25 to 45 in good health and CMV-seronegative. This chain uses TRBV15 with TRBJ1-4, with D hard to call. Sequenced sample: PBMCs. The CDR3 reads CATSREGTNEKLFF. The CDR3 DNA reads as TGTGCCACCAGCAGGGAGGGAACTAATGAAAAACTGTTTTTT. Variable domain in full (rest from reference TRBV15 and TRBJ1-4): DAMVIQNPRYQVTQFGKPVTLSCSQTLNHNVMYWYQQKSSQAPKLLFHYYDKDFNNEADTPDNFQSRRPNTSFCFLDIRSPGLGDTAMYLCATSREGTNEKLFFGSGTQLSVL.